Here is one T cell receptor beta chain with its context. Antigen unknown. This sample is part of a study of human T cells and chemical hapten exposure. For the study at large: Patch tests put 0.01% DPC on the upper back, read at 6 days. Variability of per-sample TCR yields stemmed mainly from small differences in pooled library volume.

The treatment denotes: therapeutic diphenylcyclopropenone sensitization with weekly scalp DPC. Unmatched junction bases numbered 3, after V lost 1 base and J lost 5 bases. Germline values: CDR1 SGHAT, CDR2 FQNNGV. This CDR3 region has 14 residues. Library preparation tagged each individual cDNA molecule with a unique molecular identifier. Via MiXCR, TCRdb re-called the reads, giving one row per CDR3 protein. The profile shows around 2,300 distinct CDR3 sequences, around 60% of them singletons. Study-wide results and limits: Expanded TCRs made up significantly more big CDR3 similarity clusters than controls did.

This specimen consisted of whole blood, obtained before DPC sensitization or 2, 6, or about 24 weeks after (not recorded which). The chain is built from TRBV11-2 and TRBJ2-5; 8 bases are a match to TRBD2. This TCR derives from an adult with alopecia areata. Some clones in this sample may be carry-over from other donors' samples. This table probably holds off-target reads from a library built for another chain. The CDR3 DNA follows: TGTGCCAGCAGCTTAGCGGGAGGGGGGGAGACCCAGTACTTC. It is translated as CASSLAGGGETQYF.